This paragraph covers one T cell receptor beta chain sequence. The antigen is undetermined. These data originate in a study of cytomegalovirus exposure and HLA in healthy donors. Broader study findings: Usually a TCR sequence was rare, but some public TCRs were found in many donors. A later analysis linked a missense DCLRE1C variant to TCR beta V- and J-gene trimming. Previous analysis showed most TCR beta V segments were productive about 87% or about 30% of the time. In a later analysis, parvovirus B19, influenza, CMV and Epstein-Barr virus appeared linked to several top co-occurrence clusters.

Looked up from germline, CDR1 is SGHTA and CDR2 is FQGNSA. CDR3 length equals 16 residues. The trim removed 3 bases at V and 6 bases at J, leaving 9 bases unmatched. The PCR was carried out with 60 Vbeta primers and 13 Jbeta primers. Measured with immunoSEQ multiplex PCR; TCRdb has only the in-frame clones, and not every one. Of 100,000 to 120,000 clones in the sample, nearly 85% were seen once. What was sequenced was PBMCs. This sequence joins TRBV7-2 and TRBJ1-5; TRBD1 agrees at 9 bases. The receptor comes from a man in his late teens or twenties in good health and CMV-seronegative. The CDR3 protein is CASSFPGTGSVQPQHF. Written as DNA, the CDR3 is TGTGCCAGCAGCTTTCCCGGGACAGGGAGTGTTCAGCCCCAGCATTTT.